This section outlines one T cell receptor (beta chain) sequence together with its context. Using immunoSEQ multiplex PCR, the repertoire was profiled, and TCRdb retains in-frame clones only, with some absent. The profile shows around 130,000 clones, 88% of them singletons. This specimen belongs to a study of T cell responses to AZD1222 COVID-19 vaccine. The material was peripheral blood, obtained on day 0 of MenACWY control vaccination. The sequence derives from an adult in good health.

The CDR3 nucleotides read TGTGCCTGGAGTCACAGGGGCTATGGCTACACCTTC. It yields the protein CAWSHRGYGYTF. The chain has TRBV30 and TRBJ1-2; TRBD1 aligns across 7 bases. The CDR3 contains 12 residues. J gave up 4 bases and V 2 bases, and 1 base lay outside the gene matches. Germline V gene data show CDR1 as GTSNPN and CDR2 as SVGIG (reference sequence).